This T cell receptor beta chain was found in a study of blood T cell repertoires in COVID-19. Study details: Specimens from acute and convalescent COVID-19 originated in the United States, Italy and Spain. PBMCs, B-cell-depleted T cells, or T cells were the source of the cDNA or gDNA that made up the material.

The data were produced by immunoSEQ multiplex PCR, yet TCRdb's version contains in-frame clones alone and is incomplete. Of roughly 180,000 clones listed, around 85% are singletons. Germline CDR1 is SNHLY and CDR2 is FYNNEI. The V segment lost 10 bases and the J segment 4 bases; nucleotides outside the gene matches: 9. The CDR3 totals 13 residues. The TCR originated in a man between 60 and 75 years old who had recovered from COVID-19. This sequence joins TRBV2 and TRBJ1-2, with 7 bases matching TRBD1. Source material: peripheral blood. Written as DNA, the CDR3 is TGTGCCACCAAAGAGGGACAGATCTATGGCTACACCTTC. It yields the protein CATKEGQIYGYTF.